The 21 T cell receptor beta chains given below trace back to one sample, sequenced in a study of blood T cells in healthy people across ages (dated by TCRdb to about 2015). Library generation was performed with 5' RACE. TCRdb lists the instrument as Illumina HiSeq 2500. A second PCR of roughly 7 to 11 cycles was performed with a sample-barcoded 5' primer and a J-beta primer mix. Through fastp at Q25 and MiXCR, TCRdb rebuilt clones from the public reads, retaining in-frame beta chains. Duplicate CDR3 protein sequences are folded into a single record with the most common DNA and genes. The sample table lists 800,000 to 950,000 distinct CDR3 sequences, 30% to 45% of them with a count of one. The top ten clonotypes cover 10% to 15% of the sample. Sample: blood. The receptors stem from a man aged 18 to 29 in good health.

The chain couples TRBV15 to TRBJ2-3; 7 nucleotides align to TRBD1. The CDR3 contains 16 residues. In germline, CDR1 is LNHNV, CDR2 YYDKDF (reference sequence). Germline trimming cut 0 bases from V and 1 base from J; bases unmatched to any gene: 4. The CDR3 DNA is TGTGCCACCAGCAGAGATAGTAGGGGGCGCACAGATACGCAGTATTTT. This codes for CATSRDSRGRTDTQYF.

This clonotype was seen a few times. The chain joins TRBV12-3 or TRBV12-4 to TRBJ1-1; D gene ambiguous. CDR3 length: 14 residues. Trimming removed 7 bases at V and 3 bases at J, with 15 bases between. Here the CDR3 reads CASTKLGGYTEAFF. CDR3 bases: TGTGCCAGCACAAAGCTCGGAGGGTACACTGAAGCTTTCTTT.

J is TRBJ2-7 and V is TRBV6-6, with D possibly matching TRBD2 (5 bases). The tail of the sequence fits TRBJ2-5 better, so the J call may be wrong. CDR1 and CDR2 (germline): MNHNY, SVGAGI (reference sequence). This CDR3 is 14 amino acids long. The CDR3 DNA is TGTGCCAGCAGGTACCCGGACCCGGGAAAGACCCAGTACTTC. Its translation is CASRYPDPGKTQYF.

The rearrangement uses TRBV20-1 and TRBJ1-5; 7 nucleotides match TRBD1. This CDR3 contains 13 residues. Germline V gene lookup returns CDR1 DFQATT and CDR2 SNEGSKA (reference sequence). Trimming took 4 bases from V and 1 from J; bases not matched to a gene: 1. Here the CDR3 reads CSAKGQSNQPQHF. The CDR3 bases are TGCAGTGCTAAGGGACAGAGCAATCAGCCCCAGCATTTT.

The V call is TRBV18, the J call TRBJ1-5; 8 bases map to TRBD1. The CDR3 is 16 amino acids. J lost 0 bases, V lost 3 bases, and 4 bases had no gene match. The germline V gene has CDR1 KGHSH and CDR2 LQKENI. The CDR3 DNA sequence: TGTGCCAGCTCACCCGGGACAGGCCATAGCAATCAGCCCCAGCATTTT. Protein product: CASSPGTGHSNQPQHF.

The chain links TRBV6-1 to TRBJ1-2; TRBD1 aligns across 7 bases. Germline V gene lookup returns CDR1 MNHNS and CDR2 SASEGT. Trimming at V came to 2 bases and at J to 4 bases, leaving 4 bases not matched to a gene. The CDR3 covers 14 residues. CDR3 in amino acids: CASSEHDRVYGYTF. The DNA of the CDR3 is TGTGCCAGCAGTGAACACGACAGGGTCTATGGCTACACCTTC.

To note about this clonotype: Since a much larger clone is just one base distant, this may be a read error. The gene calls are TRBV5-6 and TRBJ2-5; D might be TRBD2 (5 bases). Trimming removed 4 bases from V and 0 bases from J, with 10 bases in between. Germline V gene data show CDR1 as SGHDT and CDR2 as YYEEEE. The CDR3 sequence is 14 residues long. The CDR3 coding sequence is TGTGCCAGCAGCGTGAGAGGGAACCAAGAGACCCAGTACTTC. It translates to CASSVRGNQETQYF.

The sample holds a few counts of this clonotype. The chain carries TRBV20-1 and TRBJ1-5, with no clear D. From germline, CDR1 is DFQATT and CDR2 SNEGSKA (reference sequence). CDR3 size: 15 residues. Trimming stripped 3 bases from V and 0 bases from J, with 12 bases between. The CDR3 spells CSASDGLNSNQPQHF. The CDR3 DNA reads TGCAGTGCTAGCGACGGGCTTAATAGCAATCAGCCCCAGCATTTT.

To note about this clonotype: One end of the junction does not line up with germline, which may come from a read error. This chain uses TRBV5-1 with TRBJ1-2, with 8 bases aligning to TRBD1. CDR1 and CDR2 (germline): SGHRS, YFSETQ. The CDR3 is 14 residues long. The CDR3 here is CAGSLTGGNYGYTF. The CDR3, as DNA: TGCGCCGGCAGCTTAACAGGGGGGAACTATGGCTACACCTTC.

There are many counts of this clonotype. The genes are TRBV4-3 and TRBJ2-1; no reliable D call. Germline V gene lookup returns CDR1 LGHNA and CDR2 YSLEER. This CDR3 contains 14 residues. V lost 4 bases and J 4 bases, leaving 11 bases between the germline ends. The CDR3 here is CASSPLSGYNEQFF. CDR3 coding DNA: TGCGCCAGCAGCCCATTGTCCGGTTACAATGAGCAGTTCTTC.

This clonotype appeared many times. The chain combines TRBV5-6 with TRBJ1-2; 8 nucleotides line up with TRBD1. CDR1 and CDR2 from the germline V gene are SGHDT and YYEEEE. V gave up 4 bases and J gave up 5 bases; unmatched junction bases: 7. The CDR3 contains 14 residues. The CDR3 DNA reads TGTGCCAGCAGCCCGGGACAGGCGAGATATGGCTACACCTTC. It encodes CASSPGQARYGYTF.

The chain joins TRBV27 to TRBJ1-1, with TRBD1 matching 7 bases. Losses at the gene ends were 9 bases for V and 5 bases for J; bases not matched to a gene: 9. This CDR3 comprises 13 residues. CDR1 and CDR2 from the germline V gene are MNHEY and SMNVEV (reference sequence). CDR3 region: CASSRDRSTEAFF. The CDR3 nucleotides are TGTGCCAGTTCCCGGGACAGATCAACTGAAGCTTTCTTT.

This clonotype was counted between two and nine times. V usage is TRBV12-3 or TRBV12-4 and J usage is TRBJ1-1; D gene ambiguous. The V and J ends lost 7 bases and 3 bases respectively, with 15 bases between them. The CDR3 contains 14 residues. CDR3 amino acids: CASTTGSGYTEAFF. Here the CDR3 DNA reads TGTGCCAGCACCACGGGGTCGGGCTACACTGAAGCTTTCTTT.

This chain links TRBV9 with TRBJ1-6; a possible D gene is TRBD1 (5 bases). In germline, CDR1 is SGDLS, CDR2 YYNGEE. V shed 7 bases and J shed 7 bases, with 15 bases lying between them. This CDR3 spans 14 amino acids. The CDR3 spells CASGPGRSNSPLHF. The CDR3 region has the DNA TGTGCCAGCGGACCGGGACGATCAAATTCACCCCTCCACTTT.

The chain carries TRBV7-2 and TRBJ2-2, with 7 bases lining up with TRBD1. Germline CDR1 and CDR2: SGHTA and FQGNSA. V lost 5 bases to trimming and J lost 4 bases; unmatched junction nucleotides: 10. The CDR3 runs to 16 residues. CDR3 amino acids: CASSRWTGGLTGELFF. DNA for the CDR3: TGTGCCAGCAGCCGCTGGACAGGTGGTCTCACCGGGGAGCTGTTTTTT.

The chain employs TRBV10-3 and TRBJ1-3, with 7 bases identical to TRBD1. Trimming cost V 10 bases and J 0 bases; bases outside gene matches: 6. The CDR3 consists of 14 residues. Germline loops: CDR1 ENHRY, CDR2 SYGVKD. The CDR3 DNA follows: TGTGCCACCACGAGGACAGGCTCTGGAAACACCATATATTTT. Its protein product is CATTRTGSGNTIYF.

This chain joins TRBV20-1 and TRBJ2-7, with a tentative D call TRBD1 (6 bases). There are 16 residues in the CDR3. The germline CDR1 and CDR2 sequences are DFQATT and SNEGSKA (reference sequence). Trimming pared 6 bases from V and 3 bases from J, leaving 24 bases between. The DNA for the CDR3 is TGCAGTGCCTCTCCTGCGGACTCCCGGACAGTCTACGAGCAGTACTTC. Its translation: CSASPADSRTVYEQYF.

This clonotype was seen only a few times. The chain joins TRBV7-2 to TRBJ2-5, with D perhaps TRBD1 or TRBD2 (6 bases each). The DNA matches TRBJ2-7 better at its end, which makes the J call doubtful. CDR1 is SGHTA, CDR2 FQGNSA, per germline. The CDR3 totals 14 residues. This chain's CDR3 is CASSLGPGAAEQYF. The DNA for the CDR3 is TGTGCCAGCAGCTTAGGCCCGGGGGCGGCCGAGCAGTACTTC.

This clonotype was counted only a few times. This chain joins TRBV20-1 and TRBJ2-3, with unresolved D. This CDR3 comprises 13 residues. The germline V and J ends were trimmed by 1 base and 4 bases, with 9 bases remaining between them. From germline, CDR1 is DFQATT and CDR2 SNEGSKA (reference sequence). The CDR3 nucleotides read TGCAGTGCTAGAGCCCCAGTGTCAGATACGCAGTATTTT. As protein: CSARAPVSDTQYF.

The rearrangement links TRBV4-3 to TRBJ2-3, with TRBD2 as a possible D gene (5 bases). Trimming removed 8 bases at V and 6 bases at J, with 21 bases between. CDR3 size: 15 residues. The germline V gene has CDR1 LGHNA and CDR2 YSLEER. The CDR3 spells CASGGRALDSDTQYF. CDR3 coding DNA: TGCGCCAGCGGAGGCCGGGCCCTAGATTCTGATACGCAGTATTTT.

Concerning this clonotype: A read error may be the cause here, since a much bigger clone is one base away. The chain is built from TRBV6-6 and TRBJ2-1; 11 nucleotides agree with TRBD2. The germline gives CDR1 MNHNY, CDR2 SVGAGI (reference sequence). The V segment lost 5 bases and the J segment 13 bases; nucleotides outside the gene matches: 16. The CDR3 has 16 amino acids. The DNA for the CDR3 is TGTGCCAGCAGTCGCCCGACTAGCGGGGCGAAAGAGACCCAGTTCTTC. Residues: CASSRPTSGAKETQFF.